These 18 T cell receptor beta chains share one sample of origin, sequenced in a study of early T cells in non-severe SARS-CoV-2 infection. MiXCR was run by TCRdb on the 5' RACE reads, yielding one entry per CDR3 protein. Seen here are some 40,000 distinct CDR3 sequences, about 8% observed once, and the top ten hold about an eighth. Specimen: whole blood, collected at baseline. The receptor source for this set is an adult who was a healthcare worker with PCR-confirmed SARS-CoV-2 infection or an uninfected control (not recorded which).

This clonotype was recorded a few times. The chain joins TRBV7-9 to TRBJ2-5, with D perhaps being TRBD1 or TRBD2 (5 bases each). The germline gives CDR1 SEHNR, CDR2 FQNEAQ (reference sequence). This CDR3 comprises 14 residues. With 5 bases removed from V and 1 base from J, the gap between germline ends came to 11 bases. CDR3 in amino acids: CASSLGAIQETQYF. The CDR3 bases are TGTGCCAGCAGCCTCGGGGCTATCCAAGAGACCCAGTACTTC.

CDR3 amino acids: CASSPAPSGNTIYF. CDR3 DNA: TGTGCCAGCAGCCCCGCTCCCTCTGGAAACACCATATATTTT. The chain carries TRBV7-6 and TRBJ1-3; no clear D gene. Germline loops: CDR1 SGHVS, CDR2 FNYEAQ. This CDR3 has 14 amino acids. V shed 5 bases and J shed 0 bases, with 8 bases lying between them.

This clonotype showed up many times. The chain uses TRBV18 and TRBJ1-2; D is unresolved. There are 15 residues in the CDR3. Looked up from germline, CDR1 is KGHSH and CDR2 is LQKENI. V was pared by 3 bases and J by 3 bases, with 14 bases between. DNA of the CDR3: TGTGCCAGCTCACCTTCACCTGGAGGTGACTATGGCTACACCTTC. This encodes CASSPSPGGDYGYTF. The full variable domain, in which reference TRBV18 and TRBJ1-2 provide the parts outside the CDR3, is NAGVMQNPRHLVRRRGQEARLRCSPMKGHSHVYWYRQLPEEGLKFMVYLQKENIIDESGMPKERFSAEFPKEGPSILRIQQVVRGDSAAYFCASSPSPGGDYGYTFGSGTRLTVV.

This clonotype has only a few counts. The rearrangement links TRBV20-1 to TRBJ2-5; D might be TRBD1 (7 bases). This CDR3 region has 12 residues. Germline assignment: CDR1 DFQATT and CDR2 SNEGSKA (reference sequence). CDR3 nucleotides: TGCAGCGGCGGGACAGCCCAAGAGACCCAGTACTTC. Its translation is CSGGTAQETQYF.

This clonotype was observed a few times. The chain carries TRBV4-1 and TRBJ2-5; possible D gene TRBD2, 5 bases. Germline CDR1 and CDR2: MGHRA and YSYEKL. Deletions cut 0 bases from V and 5 bases from J, with 10 bases between. This CDR3 is built from 14 residues. The DNA of the CDR3 is TGCGCCAGCAGCCAAGAAACGGAGGTGGAGACCCAGTACTTC. It codes for CASSQETEVETQYF.

V and J are TRBV6-1 and TRBJ1-6; no clear D gene. Per the germline V gene, CDR1 is MNHNS and CDR2 is SASEGT. Trimming took off 0 bases at V and 7 bases at J, with 4 bases between the two ends. The CDR3 covers 13 residues. The CDR3 protein is CASSEATNSPLHF. CDR3 in DNA: TGTGCCAGCAGTGAAGCGACCAATTCACCCCTCCACTTT.

A few counts support this clonotype. The chain has TRBV11-2 and TRBJ2-2, with D perhaps TRBD1 (5 bases). Looked up from germline, CDR1 is SGHAT and CDR2 is FQNNGV. CDR3 length: 15 amino acids. Trimming removed 2 bases at V and 6 bases at J, with 13 bases between. The CDR3 nucleotides read TGTGCCAGCAGCTTAAGTGGGGCGGTACCCGGGGAGCTGTTTTTT. Translating gives CASSLSGAVPGELFF.

This clonotype was counted ten times or more. The V call is TRBV7-9, the J call TRBJ2-7, with D tentatively TRBD1 (6 bases). Per germline, CDR1 SEHNR and CDR2 FQNEAQ (reference sequence). Trimming took 6 bases from V and 2 from J, leaving 17 bases between them. The CDR3 contains 15 residues. CDR3 DNA: TGTGCCAGCAGTACTGACACAGGGTCCCCCTACGAGCAGTACTTC. This translates into CASSTDTGSPYEQYF.

This clonotype was counted at least ten times. The V gene is TRBV7-8, the J gene TRBJ2-2, with D maybe TRBD1 (6 bases). Germline CDR1 SGHVS, CDR2 FQNEAQ. Trimming took 1 base from V and 1 from J, leaving 10 bases between them. The CDR3 sequence is 16 residues long. CDR3: CASSLVVRGNTGELFF. The CDR3 DNA reads TGTGCCAGCAGCTTAGTAGTCAGGGGGAACACCGGGGAGCTGTTTTTT. Complete variable domain (other parts from reference TRBV7-8 and TRBJ2-2): GAGVSQSPRYKVAKRGQDVALRCDPISGHVSLFWYQQALGQGPEFLTYFQNEAQLDKSGLPSDRFFAERPEGSVSTLKIQRTQQEDSAVYLCASSLVVRGNTGELFFGEGSRLTVL.

In its sample, this clonotype was seen many times. The chain recombines TRBV21-1 with TRBJ2-7. TRBV21-1 is a recognized pseudogene. The CDR3 has 18 residues. In nucleotides, the CDR3 is TGTGCCAACCGGATGGCGTCTATTATGAATTTTAGCACCTACGAGCAGTACTTC. As protein: CANRMASIMNFSTYEQYF.

This clonotype was seen more than once but under ten times. The rearrangement uses TRBV12-3 or TRBV12-4 and TRBJ2-3; the match to TRBD2 covers 9 bases. The CDR3 is made up of 14 amino acids. J was trimmed by 4 bases and V by 8 bases; bases with no gene match: 7. The CDR3 here is CASDAGGAADTQYF. CDR3 bases: TGTGCCAGCGATGCGGGGGGGGCAGCAGATACGCAGTATTTT.

This clonotype was counted ten times or more. This chain joins TRBV20-1 and TRBJ2-1; TRBD2 matches 14 bases. This CDR3 comprises 16 residues. Germline assignment: CDR1 DFQATT and CDR2 SNEGSKA (reference sequence). V lost 1 base, J lost 3 bases, and 2 bases stayed unmatched. The CDR3 loop is CSARVTSGGDYNEQFF. DNA of the CDR3: TGCAGTGCTAGAGTGACTAGCGGGGGGGACTACAATGAGCAGTTCTTC.

This sequence joins TRBV4-3 and TRBJ1-6, with D hard to call. The CDR3 length is 15 residues. The V end was cut by 5 bases, the J end by 3 bases, with 11 bases between. The germline gives CDR1 LGHNA, CDR2 YSLEER. CDR3 nucleotide sequence: TGCGCCAGCAGCGCCCAGCGCGGCTATAATTCACCCCTCCACTTT. Its protein is CASSAQRGYNSPLHF.

This chain uses TRBV29-1 with TRBJ2-6; D is tentatively TRBD1 or TRBD2 (5 bases each). Germline-derived CDR1 and CDR2 are SQVTM and ANQGSEA. V was clipped by 0 bases and J by 0 bases, with 6 bases between them. The CDR3 length is 15 residues. In DNA, the CDR3 is TGCAGCGTTGAAGATGGGGGCTCTGGGGCCAACGTCCTGACTTTC. Protein product: CSVEDGGSGANVLTF.

V is TRBV4-1 and J is TRBJ1-5, with unresolved D. This CDR3 has 15 amino acids. Trimming pared 3 bases from V and 3 bases from J, leaving 12 bases between. Germline lookup yields CDR1 MGHRA and CDR2 YSYEKL. CDR3 in DNA: TGCGCCAGCAGCCAGGCGGACGGAGTCAATCAGCCCCAGCATTTT. Amino acid sequence: CASSQADGVNQPQHF.

This clonotype was detected ten times or more. The genes are TRBV5-5 and TRBJ2-7, with TRBD2 as a possible D gene (6 bases). The CDR3 length is 16 residues. Trimming left V 4 bases short and J 1 base short, with 18 bases between. Germline assignment: CDR1 SGHKS and CDR2 YYEKEE (reference sequence). The CDR3: CASSLREPGRSYEQYF. CDR3 sequence (DNA): TGTGCCAGCAGCCTCCGGGAGCCTGGACGGTCCTACGAGCAGTACTTC.

The rearrangement joins TRBV7-2 to TRBJ1-1, with no clear D. Trimming pared 2 bases from V and 0 bases from J, leaving 4 bases between. CDR1 and CDR2 (germline): SGHTA, FQGNSA. This CDR3 is 13 amino acids long. In DNA form, the CDR3 reads TGTGCCAGCAGCTTACAGATGAACACTGAAGCTTTCTTT. Protein: CASSLQMNTEAFF.

This clonotype has ten or more counts. The chain carries TRBV20-1 and TRBJ1-2; TRBD1 is a possible D gene (6 bases). The CDR3 covers 12 residues. Germline V CDR1 and CDR2: DFQATT, SNEGSKA (reference sequence). V was shortened by 3 bases and J by 6 bases, with 11 bases between the two germline ends. CDR3 region: CSARTGDHGYTF. The CDR3, as DNA: TGCAGTGCTAGGACAGGCGATCATGGCTACACCTTC.